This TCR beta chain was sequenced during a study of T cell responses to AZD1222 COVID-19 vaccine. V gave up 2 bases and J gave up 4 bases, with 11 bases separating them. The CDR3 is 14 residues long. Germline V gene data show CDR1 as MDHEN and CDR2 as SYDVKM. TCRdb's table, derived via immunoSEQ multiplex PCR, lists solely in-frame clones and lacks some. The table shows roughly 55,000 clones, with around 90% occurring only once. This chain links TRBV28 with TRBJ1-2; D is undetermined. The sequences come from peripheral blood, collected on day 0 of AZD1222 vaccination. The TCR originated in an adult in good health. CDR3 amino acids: CASSLGRAAYGYTF. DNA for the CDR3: TGTGCCAGCAGTTTAGGTAGGGCTGCCTATGGCTACACCTTC.